The 27 T cell receptor beta chains given below trace back to one sample, sequenced in a study of shared clonotypes between healthy human individuals. In the naive CD8 group, cells lacked CD45RO and were positively selected for CCR7, so terminally differentiated effector memory CD45RA+ cells were left out. Assay: immunoSEQ multiplex PCR; the TCRdb copy retains only in-frame clones and omits some. The sample shows over 2,000,000 clones, 80% to 95% of them seen only once. Sequenced sample: naive CD8+ T cells from PBMCs. The receptors stem from a man between 18 and 29 years old in good health. Some clones in this sample may be carry-over from other donors' samples.

The CDR3 DNA reads TGCGCCAGCAGCCTATTGGGACGGGAGGATGAGCAGTTCTTC. As protein: CASSLLGREDEQFF. This rearrangement joins TRBV4-1 to TRBJ2-1, with 7 positions matching TRBD2. Germline CDR1 and CDR2: MGHRA and YSYEKL. J was trimmed by 8 bases and V by 4 bases; bases with no gene match: 8. The CDR3 is 14 residues long.

This rearrangement joins TRBV13 to TRBJ2-7; D might be TRBD1 or TRBD2, each matching 5 bases. The CDR3 has 14 amino acids. Between the trimmed V and J ends, which lost 8 bases and 2 bases, there was a span of 16 bases. Per germline, CDR1 PRHDT and CDR2 FYEKMQ (reference sequence). The CDR3 loop reads CASGPEGSAYEQYF. CDR3 bases: TGTGCCAGCGGGCCCGAGGGGAGCGCCTACGAGCAGTACTTC.

The V and J genes are TRBV27 and TRBJ2-1; D possibly corresponds to TRBD2 (6 bases). There are 15 residues in the CDR3. Germline loops: CDR1 MNHEY, CDR2 SMNVEV (reference sequence). The V and J ends lost 6 bases and 3 bases respectively, with 15 bases between them. This CDR3 is CASRETGDIYNEQFF. In nucleotides, the CDR3 is TGTGCCAGCAGGGAAACGGGAGATATCTACAATGAGCAGTTCTTC.

This rearrangement joins TRBV27 to TRBJ2-7; 9 bases match TRBD1. V lost 3 bases to trimming and J lost 7 bases; unmatched junction nucleotides: 10. The CDR3 has 15 amino acids. Germline CDR1 MNHEY, CDR2 SMNVEV (reference sequence). For the CDR3, the DNA is TGTGCCAGCAGTTTCTTCGGGACAGGGTATCAAGAGCAGTACTTC. Translated: CASSFFGTGYQEQYF.

The chain links TRBV5-1 to TRBJ2-1, with a weak D call TRBD1 (6 bases). This CDR3 spans 16 amino acids. Germline assignment: CDR1 SGHRS and CDR2 YFSETQ. The germline V and J ends were trimmed by 4 bases and 3 bases, with 17 bases remaining between them. The CDR3 is CASSLTTGLNYNEQFF. The CDR3 nucleotides read TGCGCCAGCAGCCTGACGACAGGCCTAAACTACAATGAGCAGTTCTTC.

J is TRBJ2-1 and V is TRBV6-1, with D perhaps TRBD1 (6 bases). The germline CDR1 and CDR2 sequences are MNHNS and SASEGT. The CDR3 totals 13 residues. V lost 8 bases and J 7 bases, leaving 15 bases between the germline ends. CDR3 DNA sequence: TGTGCCAGCTCTATTGGGGGCGAAAATGAGCAGTTCTTC. Translating gives CASSIGGENEQFF.

The genes are TRBV5-6 and TRBJ2-5; 9 positions agree with TRBD2. This CDR3 spans 16 amino acids. J lost 1 base, V lost 0 bases, and 4 bases had no gene match. Germline lookup yields CDR1 SGHDT and CDR2 YYEEEE. The chain's CDR3 is CASSLASGRPQETQYF. In DNA, the CDR3 is TGTGCCAGCAGCTTGGCCAGCGGGAGGCCCCAAGAGACCCAGTACTTC.

The rearrangement uses TRBV25-1 and TRBJ1-1, with D tentatively TRBD1 (6 bases). The germline V and J ends were trimmed by 4 bases and 3 bases, with 24 bases remaining between them. The CDR3 extends over 18 amino acids. The V gene's germline CDR1 is MGHDK and CDR2 SYGVNS. CDR3 DNA: TGTGCCAGCAGTGGCTCCGGGCCAACAAAGGGGGTATACACTGAAGCTTTCTTT. Amino acid sequence: CASSGSGPTKGVYTEAFF. Based on the CDR3 plus reference TRBV25-1 and TRBJ1-1, the full variable domain is EADIYQTPRYLVIGTGKKITLECSQTMGHDKMYWYQQDPGMELHLIHYSYGVNSTEKGDLSSESTVSRIRTEHFPLTLESARPSHTSQYLCASSGSGPTKGVYTEAFFGQGTRLTVV.

The rearrangement uses TRBV5-8 and TRBJ2-5, with D perhaps TRBD1 (5 bases). Looked up from germline, CDR1 is SGHTS and CDR2 is YDEGEE. V dropped 5 bases and J dropped 2 bases, with 10 bases sitting between them. The CDR3 extends over 13 amino acids. The CDR3: CASRRAGQETQYF. Written as DNA, the CDR3 is TGTGCCAGCAGACGCGCAGGGCAAGAGACCCAGTACTTC. The entire variable domain, with the rest obtained from reference TRBV5-8 and TRBJ2-5, is as follows: EAGVTQSPTHLIKTRGQQATLRCSPISGHTSVYWYQQALGLGLQFLLWYDEGEERNRGNFPPRFSGRQFPNYSSELNVNALELEDSALYLCASRRAGQETQYFGPGTRLLVL.

CDR3 protein: CASSEVLAGMYQETQYF. The CDR3 nucleotides are TGTGCCAGCAGTGAAGTACTAGCGGGAATGTACCAAGAGACCCAGTACTTC. The rearrangement joins TRBV2 to TRBJ2-5; TRBD2 agrees at 10 bases. The CDR3 is made up of 17 amino acids. The germline V gene has CDR1 SNHLY and CDR2 FYNNEI. V lost 1 base, J lost 0 bases, and 5 bases stayed unmatched.

A word on this clone: Other DNA sequences in this specimen translate into the identical CDR3. The genes are TRBV27 and TRBJ1-5; D unclear. Trimming took off 2 bases at V and 0 bases at J, with 8 bases between the two ends. CDR3 size: 15 residues. Looked up from germline, CDR1 is MNHEY and CDR2 is SMNVEV (reference sequence). The CDR3 DNA is TGTGCCAGCAGTTTAGTCGGATATAGCAATCAGCCCCAGCATTTT. Its translation: CASSLVGYSNQPQHF.

The V call is TRBV13, the J call TRBJ2-3, with D possibly being TRBD1 or TRBD2 (5 bases each). Germline V gives CDR1 PRHDT, CDR2 FYEKMQ (reference sequence). This CDR3 spans 15 amino acids. The ends were cut back, 5 bases at V and 4 bases at J, with 16 bases in the middle. The CDR3 sequence is CASSPEKGTADTQYF. The CDR3 DNA reads TGTGCCAGCAGCCCGGAGAAAGGGACCGCAGATACGCAGTATTTT. The whole variable domain, remainder taken from reference TRBV13 and TRBJ2-3, is AAGVIQSPRHLIKEKRETATLKCYPIPRHDTVYWYQQGPGQDPQFLISFYEKMQSDKGSIPDRFSAQQFSDYHSELNMSSLELGDSALYFCASSPEKGTADTQYFGPGTRLTVL.

Of note for this clone: This specimen includes other DNA sequences encoding the same CDR3. This chain links TRBV28 with TRBJ1-5; D remains unclear. The CDR3 contains 15 residues. The germline V and J ends were trimmed by 1 base and 0 bases, with 7 bases remaining between them. Germline assignment: CDR1 MDHEN and CDR2 SYDVKM. The CDR3 nucleotides are TGTGCCAGCAGTTTATCATGGACTAGCAATCAGCCCCAGCATTTT. Its translation is CASSLSWTSNQPQHF. Combining the CDR3 with reference TRBV28 and TRBJ1-5 gives the whole variable domain DVKVTQSSRYLVKRTGEKVFLECVQDMDHENMFWYRQDPGLGLRLIYFSYDVKMKEKGDIPEGYSVSREKKERFSLILESASTNQTSMYLCASSLSWTSNQPQHFGDGTRLSIL.

In its sample, this clone was seen once. This chain joins TRBV4-1 and TRBJ2-7; D is unclear. CDR1 is MGHRA and CDR2 is YSYEKL in the germline V gene. Trimming cost V 0 bases and J 0 bases, with 12 bases left between them. The CDR3 is 16 amino acids. The CDR3 protein is CASSQDHTVSSYEQYF. CDR3 bases: TGCGCCAGCAGCCAAGACCATACAGTTAGCTCCTACGAGCAGTACTTC.

The chain couples TRBV5-6 to TRBJ1-4; D is unresolved. Per the germline V gene, CDR1 is SGHDT and CDR2 is YYEEEE. The CDR3 totals 14 residues. V was clipped by 1 base and J by 6 bases, with 10 bases between them. The CDR3 nucleotides are TGTGCCAGCAGCTTGACAGCCTGGGATGAAAAACTGTTTTTT. Protein: CASSLTAWDEKLFF.

This clone was detected only a few times. This rearrangement joins TRBV9 to TRBJ1-2; D call uncertain. The CDR3 runs to 15 residues. Trimming cost V 2 bases and J 6 bases, with 17 bases left between them. Germline V gene sequence: CDR1 SGDLS, CDR2 YYNGEE. The CDR3 DNA is TGTGCCAGCAGCGTTACCCAGTTTGCACTCCATGGCTACACCTTC. Residues: CASSVTQFALHGYTF.

The chain employs TRBV27 and TRBJ2-1; D is ambiguous. CDR3 length: 15 amino acids. Germline values: CDR1 MNHEY, CDR2 SMNVEV (reference sequence). The ends were cut back, 5 bases at V and 3 bases at J, with 14 bases in the middle. CDR3 sequence (DNA): TGTGCCAGCAGTACCTCGGGTAGCAGCTACAATGAGCAGTTCTTC. Encoded protein: CASSTSGSSYNEQFF.

The chain combines TRBV12-5 with TRBJ1-2; tentative D call: TRBD1 (5 bases). Deletions cut 6 bases from V and 4 bases from J, with 27 bases between. The CDR3 sequence is 18 residues long. Germline V gene lookup returns CDR1 LGHNT and CDR2 FRNRAP. CDR3 bases: TGTGCTAGTGGGCAATCCATCCGGGACCCCGGACCTACCTATGGCTACACCTTC. This codes for CASGQSIRDPGPTYGYTF.

This sequence joins TRBV7-3 and TRBJ2-3; 7 positions agree with TRBD1. Germline CDR1 is SGHTA and CDR2 is FQGTGA. V was pared by 3 bases and J by 5 bases, with 8 bases of the junction left unmatched. There are 15 residues in the CDR3. The CDR3 region has the DNA TGTGCCAGCAGCTTTGGAGACAGGGAAGGAGATACGCAGTATTTT. Protein sequence: CASSFGDREGDTQYF.

The J gene is TRBJ1-4, the V gene TRBV7-9, with TRBD1 identical over 10 bases. The ends lost 5 bases at V and 5 bases at J; junction bases unmatched: 8. Germline V lookup: CDR1 SEHNR, CDR2 FQNEAQ (reference sequence). The CDR3 sequence is 16 residues long. Here the CDR3 reads CASSRSTGGFNEKLFF. The CDR3 nucleotides are TGTGCCAGCAGCCGTTCGACAGGGGGCTTCAATGAAAAACTGTTTTTT.

The J gene is TRBJ1-1, the V gene TRBV28; 7 nucleotides align to TRBD1. V lost 6 bases, J lost 6 bases, and 1 base stayed unmatched. This CDR3 is 11 amino acids long. Germline V gene lookup returns CDR1 MDHEN and CDR2 SYDVKM. The chain's CDR3 is CASRRGPEAFF. CDR3 coding DNA: TGTGCCAGCAGAAGGGGGCCTGAAGCTTTCTTT. Full variable domain (missing parts from reference TRBV28 and TRBJ1-1): DVKVTQSSRYLVKRTGEKVFLECVQDMDHENMFWYRQDPGLGLRLIYFSYDVKMKEKGDIPEGYSVSREKKERFSLILESASTNQTSMYLCASRRGPEAFFGQGTRLTVV.

The chain is built from TRBV7-9 and TRBJ2-7; tentatively, D is TRBD1 (6 bases). This CDR3 has 15 residues. V dropped 5 bases and J dropped 0 bases, with 14 bases sitting between them. CDR1 and CDR2 (germline): SEHNR, FQNEAQ (reference sequence). The CDR3 spells CASSPRAGASYEQYF. CDR3 coding DNA: TGTGCCAGCAGCCCCCGGGCAGGGGCCTCCTACGAGCAGTACTTC.

The chain has TRBV7-8 and TRBJ2-7; D is uncertain. Trimming cost V 5 bases and J 4 bases, with 6 bases left between them. The CDR3 consists of 11 residues. Germline CDR1 reads SGHVS; CDR2 reads FQNEAQ. CDR3 loop: CASSPQYEQYF. Written as DNA, the CDR3 is TGTGCCAGCAGCCCCCAGTACGAGCAGTACTTC.

The chain is built from TRBV6-4 and TRBJ2-2, with no clear D. V lost 4 bases to trimming and J lost 6 bases, with 6 bases between them. Germline V gives CDR1 MRHNA, CDR2 SNTAGT. The CDR3 has 12 residues. The CDR3 bases are TGTGCCAGCAGTGGAGGTTCCGGGGAGCTGTTTTTT. Protein sequence: CASSGGSGELFF.

The chain recombines TRBV28 with TRBJ2-7, with D hard to call. Germline lookup yields CDR1 MDHEN and CDR2 SYDVKM. This CDR3 has 15 residues. With 6 bases removed from V and 2 bases from J, the gap between germline ends came to 17 bases. The CDR3 region is CASRVEFRGPYEQYF. The CDR3 DNA reads TGTGCCAGCAGAGTCGAGTTCCGCGGCCCCTACGAGCAGTACTTC.

This clone was seen just once. The V gene is TRBV6-5, the J gene TRBJ1-2, with TRBD1 as a possible D gene (6 bases). Germline V gene lookup returns CDR1 MNHEY and CDR2 SVGAGI. V lost 4 bases and J 8 bases, leaving 14 bases between the germline ends. The CDR3 length is 13 residues. In nucleotides, the CDR3 is TGTGCCAGCAGTTTAGGGCAGGGGCGAGGCTACACCTTC. Protein: CASSLGQGRGYTF.

This rearrangement joins TRBV7-9 to TRBJ2-1; D might be TRBD2 (6 bases). CDR3 length equals 14 residues. Between the trimmed V and J ends, which lost 3 bases and 8 bases, there was a span of 14 bases. Germline values: CDR1 SEHNR, CDR2 FQNEAQ (reference sequence). CDR3 loop: CASSFGGEGYEQFF. DNA for the CDR3: TGTGCCAGCAGCTTCGGGGGAGAGGGGTATGAGCAGTTCTTC. The full variable domain, completed using reference TRBV7-9 and TRBJ2-1, is DTGVSQNPRHKITKRGQNVTFRCDPISEHNRLYWYRQTLGQGPEFLTYFQNEAQLEKSRLLSDRFSAERPKGSFSTLEIQRTEQGDSAMYLCASSFGGEGYEQFFGPGTRLTVL.